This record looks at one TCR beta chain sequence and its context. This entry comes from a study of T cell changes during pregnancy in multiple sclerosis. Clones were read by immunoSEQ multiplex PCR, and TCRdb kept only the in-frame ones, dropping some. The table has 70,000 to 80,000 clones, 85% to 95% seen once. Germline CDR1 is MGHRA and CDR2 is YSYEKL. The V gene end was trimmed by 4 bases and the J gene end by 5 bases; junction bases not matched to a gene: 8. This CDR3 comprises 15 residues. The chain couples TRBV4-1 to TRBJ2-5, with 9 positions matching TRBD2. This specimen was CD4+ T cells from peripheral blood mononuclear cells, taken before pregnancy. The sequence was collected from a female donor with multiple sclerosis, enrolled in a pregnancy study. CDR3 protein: CASSRSREGAETQYF. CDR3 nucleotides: TGCGCCAGCAGCCGGTCGCGGGAGGGAGCGGAGACCCAGTACTTC.